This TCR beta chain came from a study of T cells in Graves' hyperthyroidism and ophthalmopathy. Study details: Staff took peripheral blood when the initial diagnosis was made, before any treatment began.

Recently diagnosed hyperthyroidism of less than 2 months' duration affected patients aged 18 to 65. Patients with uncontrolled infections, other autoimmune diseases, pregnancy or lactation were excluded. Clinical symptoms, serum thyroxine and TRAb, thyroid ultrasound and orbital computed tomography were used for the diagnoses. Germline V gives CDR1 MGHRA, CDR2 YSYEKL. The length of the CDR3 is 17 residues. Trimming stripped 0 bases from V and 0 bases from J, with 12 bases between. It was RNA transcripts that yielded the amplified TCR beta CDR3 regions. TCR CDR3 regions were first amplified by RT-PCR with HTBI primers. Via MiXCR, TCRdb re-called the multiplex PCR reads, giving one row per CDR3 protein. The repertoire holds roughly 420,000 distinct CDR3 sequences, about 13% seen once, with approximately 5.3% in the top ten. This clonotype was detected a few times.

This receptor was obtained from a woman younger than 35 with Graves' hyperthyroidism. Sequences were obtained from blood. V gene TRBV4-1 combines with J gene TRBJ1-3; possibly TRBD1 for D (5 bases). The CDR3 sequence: CASSQEDSNYSGNTIYF. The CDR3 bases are TGCGCCAGCAGCCAAGAAGACAGCAACTACTCTGGAAACACCATATATTTT.